What follows are 14 T cell receptor beta chains derived from one specimen sequenced in a study of a mutant IDH1 vaccine in newly diagnosed glioma (dated by TCRdb to the early 2020s). This sample's time point label indicates: week 47, end of study. A 20-mer mutant IDH1 peptide at 300 micrograms in Montanide made up each vaccine dose, which was injected subcutaneously together with topical imiquimod. The antigens for these receptors are not known. The library was made by the immunoSEQ multiplex PCR assay. Here the immuneACCESS table is served through TCRdb, limited to in-frame sequences with V and J called. Missing clones are a known gap in these copies; in checked studies unresolved V genes cover under half, and the rest lacks a known reason. Present in this sample are about 94,000 clones, 89% of which were seen just once. Roughly 0.74% of the sample comes from the top ten. The material was PBMCs, obtained from a glioma patient whose treatment included an IDH1 peptide vaccine. These TCRs come from a woman between 50 and 59 years old with glioma.

This clone was seen once. The chain couples TRBV7-6 to TRBJ2-7; TRBD2 matches 8 bases. CDR3 length: 14 residues. Germline CDR1 SGHVS, CDR2 FNYEAQ. V lost 5 bases to trimming and J lost 4 bases; unmatched junction nucleotides: 7. The CDR3 region is CASSASGSGYEQYF. DNA of the CDR3: TGTGCCAGCAGCGCGAGCGGGAGTGGATACGAGCAGTACTTC.

This clone is a singleton in its sample. J is TRBJ2-2 and V is TRBV9, with 8 bases matching TRBD2. The CDR3 runs to 15 residues. Germline trimming cut 4 bases from V and 1 base from J; bases unmatched to any gene: 3. Germline loops: CDR1 SGDLS, CDR2 YYNGEE. The CDR3, as DNA: TGTGCCAGCAGCCGACTAGCGTTGAACACCGGGGAGCTGTTTTTT. This sequence encodes CASSRLALNTGELFF.

This chain uses TRBV5-8 with TRBJ1-5; TRBD1 aligns across 7 bases. Germline V gene lookup returns CDR1 SGHTS and CDR2 YDEGEE. V gave up 6 bases and J gave up 5 bases; unmatched junction bases: 8. The CDR3 covers 14 residues. In DNA form, the CDR3 reads TGTGCCAGCACCCCCGGACAGGCGGATCAGCCCCAGCATTTT. Encoded protein: CASTPGQADQPQHF. The variable domain in full, completed from reference TRBV5-8 and TRBJ1-5, reads EAGVTQSPTHLIKTRGQQATLRCSPISGHTSVYWYQQALGLGLQFLLWYDEGEERNRGNFPPRFSGRQFPNYSSELNVNALELEDSALYLCASTPGQADQPQHFGDGTRLSIL.

The chain uses TRBV9 and TRBJ2-2, with TRBD2 as a possible D gene (6 bases). CDR3 length: 15 residues. Germline V gives CDR1 SGDLS, CDR2 YYNGEE. V dropped 2 bases and J dropped 4 bases, with 12 bases sitting between them. The CDR3 loop reads CASSVGGGATGELFF. The CDR3 coding sequence is TGTGCCAGCAGCGTGGGGGGTGGAGCCACCGGGGAGCTGTTTTTT.

The J gene is TRBJ2-2, the V gene TRBV9, with TRBD2 matching over 10 bases. In germline, CDR1 is SGDLS, CDR2 YYNGEE. This CDR3 comprises 18 residues. V gave up 1 base and J gave up 7 bases; unmatched junction bases: 13. The CDR3 bases are TGTGCCAGCAGCGTAAACCAAGCGGGAGGGGAGCGAGGCGGGGAGCTGTTTTTT. Protein sequence: CASSVNQAGGERGGELFF.

The V gene is TRBV4-1, the J gene TRBJ1-4, with TRBD1 matching 10 bases. CDR1 is MGHRA, CDR2 YSYEKL, per germline. With V trimmed by 4 bases and J by 5 bases, 4 bases remained unmatched. CDR3 length: 15 residues. The CDR3 coding sequence is TGCGCCAGCAGCCTACGGACAGGGGGAAATGAAAAACTGTTTTTT. This gives the protein CASSLRTGGNEKLFF.

The chain is built from TRBV14 and TRBJ1-1, with unresolved D. CDR1 and CDR2 from the germline V gene are SGHDN and FVKESK. V was clipped by 4 bases and J by 5 bases, with 11 bases between them. The CDR3 runs 13 residues. CDR3 in amino acids: CASSPGVGTEAFF. CDR3 nucleotide sequence: TGTGCCAGCAGCCCTGGGGTTGGGACTGAAGCTTTCTTT. Drawing the rest from reference TRBV14 and TRBJ1-1, the complete variable domain is EAGVTQFPSHSVIEKGQTVTLRCDPISGHDNLYWYRRVMGKEIKFLLHFVKESKQDESGMPNNRFLAERTGGTYSTLKVQPAELEDSGVYFCASSPGVGTEAFFGQGTRLTVV.

This sequence joins TRBV7-9 and TRBJ1-4; D gene unclear. Germline CDR1 reads SEHNR; CDR2 reads FQNEAQ (reference sequence). The CDR3 extends over 11 amino acids. The germline V and J ends were trimmed by 5 bases and 6 bases, with 4 bases remaining between them. The chain's CDR3 is CASSGYEKLFF. As DNA, the CDR3 is TGTGCCAGCAGCGGGTATGAAAAACTGTTTTTT.

About this clone: The same CDR3 arises from other DNA sequences in this sample as well. The CDR3 here is CASSEGQGNVGYTF. The CDR3 DNA follows: TGTGCCAGCAGTGAGGGACAGGGGAATGTTGGCTACACCTTC. The chain uses TRBV2 and TRBJ1-2, with 10 bases fitting TRBD1. This CDR3 has 14 residues. Germline assignment: CDR1 SNHLY and CDR2 FYNNEI. Unmatched junction bases numbered 5, after V lost 3 bases and J lost 7 bases.

The V call is TRBV7-3, the J call TRBJ2-3; 13 bases fit TRBD2. The CDR3 spans 15 residues. The V gene end was trimmed by 2 bases and the J gene end by 5 bases; junction bases not matched to a gene: 1. CDR1 is SGHTA, CDR2 FQGTGA, per germline. DNA of the CDR3: TGTGCCAGCAGCTTAGGACTAGCGGGAGTAGATACGCAGTATTTT. It translates to CASSLGLAGVDTQYF.

In this sample, this clone turned up once. The rearrangement uses TRBV7-6 and TRBJ2-7, with D tentatively TRBD1 or TRBD2 (5 bases each). Per the germline V gene, CDR1 is SGHVS and CDR2 is FNYEAQ. V was shortened by 5 bases and J by 1 base, with 9 bases between the two germline ends. The CDR3 extends over 13 amino acids. In DNA form, the CDR3 reads TGTGCCAGCAGCCGGGACGGATCCTACGAGCAGTACTTC. This encodes CASSRDGSYEQYF.

The chain has TRBV19 and TRBJ1-5, with TRBD1 matching 7 bases. The V and J ends lost 1 base and 2 bases, in that order; junction bases with no gene match: 5. The CDR3 is made up of 16 amino acids. CDR1 is LNHDA and CDR2 is SQIVND in the germline V gene (reference sequence). DNA of the CDR3: TGTGCCAGTAGTATAGTTGGAGGGACAGGCAATCAGCCCCAGCATTTT. Residues: CASSIVGGTGNQPQHF.

The genes are TRBV7-2 and TRBJ2-2, with unresolved D. CDR3 length equals 16 residues. V shed 2 bases and J shed 0 bases, with 10 bases lying between them. The V gene's germline CDR1 is SGHTA and CDR2 FQGNSA. CDR3 sequence (DNA): TGTGCCAGCAGCTTATACCTGGTAGCGAACACCGGGGAGCTGTTTTTT. Protein: CASSLYLVANTGELFF.

The chain combines TRBV4-1 with TRBJ2-7; 11 bases are shared with TRBD2. Germline V CDR1 and CDR2: MGHRA, YSYEKL. Trimming at V came to 4 bases and at J to 3 bases, leaving 2 bases not matched to a gene. The CDR3 is 14 residues long. The CDR3 is CASSPGTSGYEQYF. The CDR3 DNA follows: TGCGCCAGCAGCCCAGGGACTAGCGGCTACGAGCAGTACTTC.